This entry lists 7 T cell receptor beta chains sequenced from one sample in a study of blood T cells in healthy people across ages. Alongside a J-beta primer mix, a sample-barcoded 5' primer served in a second PCR lasting about 7 to 12 cycles. One entry per CDR3 protein, called by TCRdb with MiXCR from the 5' RACE reads. The sample carries 1.6 million or so distinct CDR3 sequences, about 31% recorded once. Sequenced input: blood. The receptors shown here come from a woman younger than 45 in good health.

The V call is TRBV4-2, the J call TRBJ1-1, with D possibly matching TRBD1 (6 bases). This CDR3 contains 15 residues. Deletions cut 7 bases from V and 0 bases from J, with 15 bases between. Looked up from germline, CDR1 is LGHNA and CDR2 is YNFKEQ. CDR3 coding DNA: TGTGCCAGCACCGTCGGACAGTCATTGAACACTGAAGCTTTCTTT. It yields the protein CASTVGQSLNTEAFF.

The V and J genes are TRBV6-1 and TRBJ1-5, with D unresolved. Trimming left V 1 base short and J 4 bases short, with 5 bases between. The CDR3 has 13 residues. CDR1 and CDR2 from the germline V gene are MNHNS and SASEGT. CDR3 protein: CASSEDPNQPQHF. CDR3 DNA: TGTGCCAGCAGTGAAGACCCTAATCAGCCCCAGCATTTT.

The chain combines TRBV4-1 with TRBJ2-1; 11 nucleotides line up with TRBD2. V was pared by 1 base and J by 12 bases, with 8 bases of the junction left unmatched. This CDR3 spans 15 amino acids. Germline V CDR1 and CDR2: MGHRA, YSYEKL. CDR3 DNA sequence: TGCGCCAGCAGCCAAGGACCACTAGCGGGAGTGGTGCAGTTCTTC. This codes for CASSQGPLAGVVQFF.

The sample holds a few counts of this clonotype. The CDR3 bases are TGTGCCAGCAGCTTAAAACCGGCAGAAAGTGAAGCTTTCTTT. Protein: CASSLKPAESEAFF. This chain uses TRBV7-3 with TRBJ1-1; no reliable D call. In germline, CDR1 is SGHTA, CDR2 FQGTGA. V was shortened by 1 base and J by 7 bases, with 13 bases between the two germline ends. There are 14 residues in the CDR3.

This clonotype was found a few times. The rearrangement uses TRBV4-1 and TRBJ2-1; D gene ambiguous. V lost 8 bases, J lost 3 bases, and 8 bases lay in between. The CDR3 consists of 12 residues. CDR1 and CDR2 (germline): MGHRA, YSYEKL. CDR3 DNA sequence: TGCGCCAGCGGTGGGGTCTACAATGAGCAGTTCTTC. Residues: CASGGVYNEQFF.

This clonotype has a handful of counts. V and J are TRBV6-1 and TRBJ1-5; 8 bases are a match to TRBD1. The CDR3 totals 16 residues. With 6 bases clipped from V and 5 bases from J, the junction kept 12 bases outside the gene matches. CDR1 and CDR2 (germline): MNHNS, SASEGT. The CDR3 DNA follows: TGTGCCAGCAGAAGTCAGGGCGGACAGGGTCATCAGCCCCAGCATTTT. It specifies CASRSQGGQGHQPQHF.

In its sample, this clonotype was seen a few times. This rearrangement joins TRBV7-3 to TRBJ2-3; no definite D call. Trimming shortened V by 2 bases and J by 4 bases, and 19 bases separated the two germline ends. Germline CDR1 SGHTA, CDR2 FQGTGA. This CDR3 is built from 17 residues. The CDR3: CASSLYAARFASDTQYF. The CDR3 nucleotides are TGTGCCAGCAGCTTATATGCGGCGCGGTTTGCCTCAGATACGCAGTATTTT.